Sequencing of this TCR beta chain was carried out in a study of blood T cell repertoires in COVID-19. On the study more broadly: COVID-19 samples, acute and convalescent, were from the United States, Italy and Spain. From T cells, B-cell-depleted T cells, or PBMCs came the material, which was cDNA or gDNA.

In the study's own analysis: Quantification of nucleated cells was approximated via reference gene primer amplification. The data were produced by immunoSEQ multiplex PCR, yet TCRdb's version contains in-frame clones alone and is incomplete. The V and J calls and the clone size are those of that table, but D and trimming were determined from the DNA. The sample carries almost 45,000 clones, 73% recorded once. The CDR3 length is 17 residues. Germline assignment: CDR1 SGHKS and CDR2 YYEKEE (reference sequence). As concerns this clone: A junction end diverges from the germline sequence, so it may reflect a read error.

The rearrangement joins TRBV5-5 to TRBJ2-1; 11 bases match TRBD2. The clonotype comes from a man of 80 years or more with acute or convalescent COVID-19. The specimen sequenced was peripheral blood. The CDR3 is CAGSLAGTSGIMYEQFF. CDR3 DNA sequence: TGTGCCGGCAGCTTGGCCGGGACTAGCGGTATAATGTATGAGCAGTTCTTC.